This T cell receptor beta chain came from a study of blood T cell repertoires in COVID-19. Overall study: In each case, the material was cDNA or gDNA derived from T cells, B-cell-depleted T cells, or PBMCs.

Assay used: immunoSEQ multiplex PCR; TCRdb lists only in-frame clones, some missing. The table records roughly 150,000 clones, 65% to 90% of them present only once. J was trimmed by 5 bases and V by 0 bases; bases with no gene match: 4. This CDR3 region has 15 residues. In germline, CDR1 is SGHTA, CDR2 FQGNSA. Sequencing input: peripheral blood. The V and J genes are TRBV7-2 and TRBJ2-5; TRBD1 matches 9 bases. The receptor's source is a man aged 50 to 59 with acute or convalescent COVID-19. CDR3 sequence reads: CASSLALQGAETQYF. In DNA form, the CDR3 reads TGTGCCAGCAGCTTAGCCTTACAGGGGGCTGAGACCCAGTACTTC. Variable domain in full (rest from reference TRBV7-2 and TRBJ2-5): GAGVSQSPSNKVTEKGKDVELRCDPISGHTALYWYRQSLGQGLEFLIYFQGNSAPDKSGLPSDRFSAERTGGSVSTLTIQRTQQEDSAVYLCASSLALQGAETQYFGPGTRLLVL.